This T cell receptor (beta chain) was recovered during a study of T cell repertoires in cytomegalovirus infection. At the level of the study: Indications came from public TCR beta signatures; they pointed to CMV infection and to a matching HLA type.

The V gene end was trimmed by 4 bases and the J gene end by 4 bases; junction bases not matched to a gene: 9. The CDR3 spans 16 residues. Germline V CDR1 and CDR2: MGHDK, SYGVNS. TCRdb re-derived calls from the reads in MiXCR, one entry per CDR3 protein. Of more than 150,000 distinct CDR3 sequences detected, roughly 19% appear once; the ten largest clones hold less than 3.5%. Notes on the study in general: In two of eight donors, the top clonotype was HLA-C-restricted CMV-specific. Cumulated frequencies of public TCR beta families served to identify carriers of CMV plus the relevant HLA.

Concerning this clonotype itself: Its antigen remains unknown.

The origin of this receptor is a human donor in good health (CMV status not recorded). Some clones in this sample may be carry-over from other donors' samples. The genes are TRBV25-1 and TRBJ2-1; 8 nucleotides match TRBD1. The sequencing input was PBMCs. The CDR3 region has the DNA TGTGCCAGCAGTGGGCCCGACAGGGGAGGTTACAATGAGCAGTTCTTC. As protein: CASSGPDRGGYNEQFF.